This passage covers 6 T cell receptor beta chains from one sample sequenced in a study of cytomegalovirus exposure and HLA in healthy donors. Profiling relied on immunoSEQ multiplex PCR, and the TCRdb table lists in-frame clones only, not all of them. The table records hundreds of thousands of clones, 83% of them present only once. Sequenced sample: PBMCs. These receptor sequences come from a woman aged 18-30 years in good health and CMV-seronegative.

The V and J genes are TRBV5-6 and TRBJ2-5; 10 nucleotides agree with TRBD1. Germline assignment: CDR1 SGHDT and CDR2 YYEEEE. The CDR3 extends over 16 amino acids. J lost 10 bases, V lost 3 bases, and 15 bases had no gene match. The chain's CDR3 is CASSSRGGQGIGDQYF. The CDR3 bases are TGTGCCAGCAGCTCTCGAGGGGGACAGGGGATTGGGGACCAGTACTTC. The full variable domain, with the rest looked up from reference TRBV5-6 and TRBJ2-5, is DAGVTQSPTHLIKTRGQQVTLRCSPKSGHDTVSWYQQALGQGPQFIFQYYEEEERQRGNFPDRFSGHQFPNYSSELNVNALLLGDSALYLCASSSRGGQGIGDQYFGPGTRLLVL.

The gene calls are TRBV6-1 and TRBJ1-2; perhaps TRBD1 as D (5 bases). CDR3 length equals 13 residues. Germline CDR1 reads MNHNS; CDR2 reads SASEGT. V was shortened by 5 bases and J by 4 bases, with 11 bases between the two germline ends. In nucleotides, the CDR3 is TGTGCCAGCAGTTTACAGGAAACCTATGGCTACACCTTC. Protein: CASSLQETYGYTF.

The rearrangement links TRBV19 to TRBJ2-7, with 11 bases identical to TRBD1. The J segment lost 4 bases and the V segment lost 6 bases, leaving 5 bases of the junction unmatched. The CDR3 covers 14 residues. Germline assignment: CDR1 LNHDA and CDR2 SQIVND (reference sequence). CDR3 bases: TGTGCCAGTAGCGTCGGACAGGGGGCTTACGAGCAGTACTTC. Translated, it gives CASSVGQGAYEQYF. The full variable domain, its missing parts supplied by reference TRBV19 and TRBJ2-7, is DGGITQSPKYLFRKEGQNVTLSCEQNLNHDAMYWYRQDPGQGLRLIYYSQIVNDFQKGDIAEGYSVSREKKESFPLTVTSAQKNPTAFYLCASSVGQGAYEQYFGPGTRLTVT.

The V and J genes are TRBV6-1 and TRBJ2-2; D gene ambiguous. The V gene's germline CDR1 is MNHNS and CDR2 SASEGT. The CDR3 length is 14 residues. CDR3 amino acids: CAGRPPANTGELFF. CDR3 DNA sequence: TGTGCGGGAAGGCCCCCCGCGAACACCGGGGAGCTGTTTTTT.

The chain joins TRBV27 to TRBJ2-7; D possibly matches TRBD1 or TRBD2 (5 bases each). Germline values: CDR1 MNHEY, CDR2 SMNVEV (reference sequence). The CDR3 has 15 residues. V was cut by 6 bases and J by 4 bases, with 19 bases left in between. The CDR3 reads CASRGWAGRGYEQYF. As DNA, the CDR3 is TGTGCCAGCAGGGGGTGGGCAGGGCGAGGGTACGAGCAGTACTTC.

The rearrangement joins TRBV27 to TRBJ2-7; D is undetermined. Trimming shortened V by 3 bases and J by 0 bases, and 9 bases separated the two germline ends. This CDR3 comprises 14 residues. Germline loops: CDR1 MNHEY, CDR2 SMNVEV (reference sequence). The CDR3 DNA sequence: TGTGCCAGCAGTTTTGGTGGGAACTCCTACGAGCAGTACTTC. This encodes CASSFGGNSYEQYF.